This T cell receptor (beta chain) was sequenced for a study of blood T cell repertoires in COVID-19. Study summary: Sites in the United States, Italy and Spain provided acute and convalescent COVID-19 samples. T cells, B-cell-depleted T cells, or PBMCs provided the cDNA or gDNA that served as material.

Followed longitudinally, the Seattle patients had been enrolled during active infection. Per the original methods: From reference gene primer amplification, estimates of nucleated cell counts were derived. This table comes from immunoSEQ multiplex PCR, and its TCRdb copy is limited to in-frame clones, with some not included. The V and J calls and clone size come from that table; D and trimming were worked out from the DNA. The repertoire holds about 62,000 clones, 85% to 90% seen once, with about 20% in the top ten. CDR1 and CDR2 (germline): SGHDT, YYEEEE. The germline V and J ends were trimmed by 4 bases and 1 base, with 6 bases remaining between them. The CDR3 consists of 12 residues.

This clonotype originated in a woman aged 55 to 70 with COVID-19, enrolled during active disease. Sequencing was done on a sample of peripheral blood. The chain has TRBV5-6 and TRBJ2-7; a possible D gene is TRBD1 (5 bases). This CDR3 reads CASSRQSYEQYF. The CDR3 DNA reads TGTGCCAGCAGCAGACAGTCCTACGAGCAGTACTTC.